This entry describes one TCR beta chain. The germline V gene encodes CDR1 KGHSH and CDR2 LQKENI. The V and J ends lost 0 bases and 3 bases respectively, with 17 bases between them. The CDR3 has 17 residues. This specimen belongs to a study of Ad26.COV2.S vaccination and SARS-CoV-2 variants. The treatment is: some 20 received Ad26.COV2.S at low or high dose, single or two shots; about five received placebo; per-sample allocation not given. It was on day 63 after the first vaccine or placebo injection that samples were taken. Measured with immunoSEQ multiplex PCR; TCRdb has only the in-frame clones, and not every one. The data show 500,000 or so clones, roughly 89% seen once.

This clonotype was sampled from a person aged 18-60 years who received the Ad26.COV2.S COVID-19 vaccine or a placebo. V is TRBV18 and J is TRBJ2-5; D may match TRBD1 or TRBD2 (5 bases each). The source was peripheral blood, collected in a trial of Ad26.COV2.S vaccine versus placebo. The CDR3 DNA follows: TGTGCCAGCTCACCACCAACGGGGCGAGTGAGGGAAGAGACCCAGTACTTC. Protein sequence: CASSPPTGRVREETQYF.